This T cell receptor (beta chain) was observed in a study of cytotoxic CD8 clonotypes in ibrutinib-treated CLL. Using immunoSEQ multiplex PCR, the repertoire was profiled, and TCRdb retains in-frame clones only, with some absent. The table includes 150,000 to 250,000 clones, about 72% detected once. Germline assignment: CDR1 SGDLS and CDR2 YYNGEE. V lost 4 bases and J 2 bases, leaving 6 bases between the germline ends. The CDR3 runs 12 residues. This clone was counted a few times. This rearrangement joins TRBV9 to TRBJ1-2, with TRBD1 as a possible D gene (5 bases). The sequence was collected from a human donor with chronic lymphocytic leukemia. Source: PBMCs, taken after 24 months of ibrutinib treatment. CDR3 DNA: TGTGCCAGCAGCCCAGGGAACTATGGCTACACCTTC. It translates to CASSPGNYGYTF.